These T cell receptor beta chains were read from a single sample in a study of blood T cell repertoires in COVID-19. Some clones are missing from TCRdb's copy, which holds only in-frame ones; the method was immunoSEQ multiplex PCR. The sample has 200,000 to 300,000 clones; just under 90% are singletons. The sequencing input was peripheral blood. These receptors were taken from a middle-aged woman with acute or convalescent COVID-19. CDR3s include the opening cysteine and the closing phenylalanine or tryptophan. A D gene is named only where the DNA matches it firmly. Clone size is given for some rows only: seen once, a few or many times, or a class if the clone is expanded.

CDR3aa: CASSLGIANYGYTF; CDR3nt: TGTGCCAGCAGCTTAGGTATAGCAAACTATGGCTACACCTTC; abundance: NA; j_gene: TRBJ1-2; v_gene: TRBV7-2; d_gene: NA
CDR3aa: CATKDWDRAREQFF; CDR3nt: TGTGCCACCAAGGATTGGGACAGGGCCAGGGAGCAGTTCTTC; abundance: NA; j_gene: TRBJ2-1; v_gene: TRBV19; d_gene: TRBD1
CDR3aa: CATSRKRQFNEQFF; CDR3nt: TGTGCCACCAGCAGGAAAAGACAGTTCAATGAGCAGTTCTTC; abundance: NA; j_gene: TRBJ2-1; v_gene: TRBV15; d_gene: NA
CDR3aa: CASSNLQGARGETQYF; CDR3nt: TGTGCCAGCAGTAACCTACAGGGGGCACGGGGAGAGACCCAGTACTTC; abundance: NA; j_gene: TRBJ2-5; v_gene: TRBV6-2/TRBV6-3; d_gene: TRBD1
CDR3aa: CASNGDRDNSPLHF; CDR3nt: TGTGCCAGCAATGGGGACAGAGATAATTCACCCCTCCACTTT; abundance: NA; j_gene: TRBJ1-6; v_gene: TRBV2; d_gene: TRBD1
CDR3aa: CASRQAGGYNEQFF; CDR3nt: TGTGCCAGCAGGCAGGCGGGGGGTTACAATGAGCAGTTCTTC; abundance: NA; j_gene: TRBJ2-1; v_gene: TRBV6-5; d_gene: TRBD2
CDR3aa: CASSRLGGGSNEQFF; CDR3nt: TGTGCCAGCAGTCGGCTAGGGGGGGGATCCAATGAGCAGTTCTTC; abundance: once; j_gene: TRBJ2-1; v_gene: TRBV27; d_gene: NA
CDR3aa: CASSVEAAQDYGYTF; CDR3nt: TGTGCCAGCAGCGTAGAGGCAGCCCAGGACTATGGCTACACCTTC; abundance: NA; j_gene: TRBJ1-2; v_gene: TRBV9; d_gene: NA
CDR3aa: CAISGNGTAIKPLHF; CDR3nt: TGTGCCATCAGTGGAAACGGGACAGCTATAAAGCCCCTCCACTTT; abundance: NA; j_gene: TRBJ1-6; v_gene: TRBV10-3; d_gene: TRBD1
CDR3aa: CASSWRPPAGGDTQYF; CDR3nt: TGTGCCAGCAGCTGGCGCCCCCCAGCGGGGGGAGATACGCAGTATTTT; abundance: NA; j_gene: TRBJ2-3; v_gene: TRBV13; d_gene: TRBD2
CDR3aa: CASSLIDRGNQPQHF; CDR3nt: TGTGCCAGCAGCTTAATAGACAGGGGAAATCAGCCCCAGCATTTT; abundance: NA; j_gene: TRBJ1-5; v_gene: TRBV5-5; d_gene: TRBD1
CDR3aa: CASSLTGRTEAFF; CDR3nt: TGTGCCAGCAGTTTGACAGGTCGCACTGAAGCTTTCTTT; abundance: NA; j_gene: TRBJ1-1; v_gene: TRBV12-3/TRBV12-4; d_gene: NA
CDR3aa: CASSLQGAQHAGYTF; CDR3nt: TGTGCCAGCAGTTTACAGGGGGCTCAGCATGCGGGCTACACCTTC; abundance: NA; j_gene: TRBJ1-2; v_gene: TRBV27; d_gene: TRBD1
CDR3aa: CASSTGNHLSSEAFF; CDR3nt: TGTGCCAGCAGCACAGGGAACCACTTGTCGTCTGAAGCTTTCTTT; abundance: NA; j_gene: TRBJ1-1; v_gene: TRBV7-9; d_gene: NA
CDR3aa: CASSPGGPEQFF; CDR3nt: TGTGCCAGCAGTCCCGGCGGGCCCGAACAGTTTTTT; abundance: NA; j_gene: TRBJ1-4; v_gene: TRBV12-3/TRBV12-4; d_gene: NA
CDR3aa: CASSEERGLDGNTIYF; CDR3nt: TGCGCCAGCAGTGAGGAAAGGGGGCTTGATGGAAACACCATATATTTT; abundance: NA; j_gene: TRBJ1-3; v_gene: TRBV10-2; d_gene: TRBD1
CDR3aa: CASSQGALGAEQFF; CDR3nt: TGCGCCAGCAGCCAAGGGGCCTTGGGGGCCGAGCAGTTCTTC; abundance: once; j_gene: TRBJ2-1; v_gene: TRBV4-1; d_gene: NA
CDR3aa: CASSVGQRGEETQYF; CDR3nt: TGTGCCAGCAGCGTAGGCCAGCGGGGGGAAGAGACCCAGTACTTC; abundance: NA; j_gene: TRBJ2-5; v_gene: TRBV9; d_gene: TRBD2
CDR3aa: CASRLRDREKLFF; CDR3nt: TGTGCCAGCAGACTCCGGGACAGGGAAAAACTGTTTTTT; abundance: NA; j_gene: TRBJ1-4; v_gene: TRBV2; d_gene: TRBD1
CDR3aa: CASSYSSQGLVGYTF; CDR3nt: TGTGCCAGCAGTTACTCGAGTCAGGGTTTGGTGGGCTACACCTTC; abundance: NA; j_gene: TRBJ1-2; v_gene: TRBV6-5; d_gene: NA
CDR3aa: CASSATAGSSYNSPLHF; CDR3nt: TGTGCCAGCTCAGCGACAGCGGGGAGCTCCTATAATTCACCCCTCCACTTT; abundance: NA; j_gene: TRBJ1-6; v_gene: TRBV18; d_gene: NA
CDR3aa: CAWSVRNQPQHF; CDR3nt: TGTGCCTGGAGTGTCAGAAATCAGCCCCAGCATTTT; abundance: NA; j_gene: TRBJ1-5; v_gene: TRBV30; d_gene: NA
CDR3aa: CASSPGQLERETQYF; CDR3nt: TGCGCCAGCAGCCCGGGACAGTTAGAAAGGGAGACCCAGTACTTC; abundance: NA; j_gene: TRBJ2-5; v_gene: TRBV4-1; d_gene: TRBD1
CDR3aa: CASRQGVSTEAFF; CDR3nt: TGCGCCAGCAGACAGGGGGTTTCAACTGAAGCTTTCTTT; abundance: NA; j_gene: TRBJ1-1; v_gene: TRBV10-1; d_gene: TRBD1
CDR3aa: CASSQRRLRKETQYF; CDR3nt: TGTGCCAGCAGCCAAAGGAGACTGCGGAAAGAGACCCAGTACTTC; abundance: NA; j_gene: TRBJ2-5; v_gene: TRBV14; d_gene: NA
CDR3aa: CASSYRGGQGNGYTF; CDR3nt: TGTGCCAGCAGCTACCGGGGAGGACAGGGAAATGGCTACACCTTC; abundance: NA; j_gene: TRBJ1-2; v_gene: TRBV3-1/TRBV3-2; d_gene: TRBD1